This is a list of T cell receptor beta chains from one sample in a study of early T cells in non-severe SARS-CoV-2 infection. MiXCR was run by TCRdb on the 5' RACE reads, yielding one entry per CDR3 protein. The data contain 20,000 to 25,000 distinct CDR3 sequences, roughly 6% of them singletons. Sample: whole blood. The receptors derive from an adult who was a healthcare worker with PCR-confirmed SARS-CoV-2 infection or an uninfected control (not recorded which). Each CDR3 is given with its conserved first and last residue. The D gene is left open where the match is weak. Expanded clones are given a class, and other clones once, few, many or no size at all.

abundance,j_gene,d_gene,v_gene,CDR3aa,CDR3nt
many,TRBJ2-3,NA,TRBV9,CASSPQAADGTDTQYF,TGTGCCAGCAGCCCCCAGGCCGCGGATGGCACAGATACGCAGTATTTT
NA,TRBJ1-5,NA,TRBV7-2,CASSSTQGQPQHF,TGTGCCAGCAGCTCCACCCAGGGCCAGCCCCAGCATTTT
NA,TRBJ2-7,TRBD2,TRBV15,CATSRVLAGSWSSYEQYF,TGTGCCACCAGCAGAGTCCTAGCGGGGTCCTGGAGCTCCTACGAGCAGTACTTC
few,TRBJ2-7,NA,TRBV14,CASSQGLGLSYEQYF,TGTGCCAGCAGCCAAGGGCTGGGACTTTCCTACGAGCAGTACTTC
NA,TRBJ1-3,NA,TRBV5-1,CASSLGPDTGNTIYF,TGCGCCAGCAGCTTGGGACCCGACACAGGAAACACCATATATTTT
many,TRBJ1-2,NA,TRBV5-6,CASSTLWSNYGYTF,TGTGCCAGCAGCACCCTTTGGAGCAACTATGGCTACACCTTC
many,TRBJ2-7,NA,TRBV7-2,CASSGRTGQYF,TGTGCCAGCAGCGGGAGGACAGGGCAGTACTTC
few,TRBJ1-1,NA,TRBV2,CASSDAVNTEAFF,TGTGCCAGCAGTGATGCGGTGAACACTGAAGCTTTCTTT
many,TRBJ2-5,NA,TRBV7-2,CASSLEVLGQETQYF,TGTGCCAGCAGCTTAGAGGTCCTGGGCCAAGAGACCCAGTACTTC
many,TRBJ2-5,TRBD1,TRBV24-1,CATSDLTSGTGEETQYF,TGTGCCACCAGTGATCTAACTTCCGGGACAGGGGAAGAGACCCAGTACTTC
many,TRBJ1-6,NA,TRBV7-8,CASSLGNSPLHF,TGTGCCAGCAGCTTAGGGAATTCACCCCTCCACTTT
many,TRBJ2-5,TRBD1,TRBV7-7,CASSLLGQGQETQYF,TGTGCCAGCAGCTTACTGGGACAGGGCCAAGAGACCCAGTACTTC
NA,TRBJ2-1,NA,TRBV28,CASSLKPWARSYNEQFF,TGTGCCAGCAGTCTCAAGCCCTGGGCACGCTCCTACAATGAGCAGTTCTTC
many,TRBJ2-1,TRBD2,TRBV12-3/TRBV12-4,CASSLGTIPGEQFF,TGTGCCAGCAGTTTGGGGACTATACCTGGTGAGCAGTTCTTC
few,TRBJ2-7,TRBD1,TRBV7-9,CASSFTGTGSEEQYF,TGTGCCAGCAGCTTCACCGGGACAGGCAGTGAGGAGCAGTACTTC
many,TRBJ2-2,NA,TRBV11-2,CASSLGLQGSTGELFF,TGTGCCAGCAGCTTAGGGCTTCAGGGTTCGACCGGGGAGCTGTTTTTT
many,TRBJ1-2,TRBD1,TRBV7-6,CASSLEAGGDRYGYTF,TGTGCCAGCAGCTTAGAGGCAGGGGGCGATCGGTATGGCTACACCTTC
few,TRBJ2-3,TRBD1,TRBV11-2,CASSRTGITDTQYF,TGTGCCAGCAGCAGGACAGGGATCACAGATACGCAGTATTTT
NA,TRBJ1-1,NA,TRBV4-1,CASSQDPGQIQTEAFF,TGCGCCAGCAGCCAAGACCCCGGACAGATCCAGACTGAAGCTTTCTTT
many,TRBJ1-5,NA,TRBV20-1,CSAILGVGQPQHF,TGCAGTGCTATCTTGGGAGTTGGGCAGCCCCAGCATTTT
many,TRBJ2-5,NA,TRBV6-5,CASSYGGTQYF,TGTGCCAGCAGTTACGGCGGAACCCAGTACTTC
many,TRBJ2-3,NA,TRBV27,CASSRRGDTQYF,TGTGCCAGCAGCCGGCGCGGAGATACGCAGTATTTT
few,TRBJ2-6,NA,TRBV6-2/TRBV6-3,CASLLVPMNSGANVLTF,TGTGCCAGCCTCCTAGTACCGATGAACTCTGGGGCCAACGTCCTGACTTTC
many,TRBJ2-2,NA,TRBV15,CATSRGDVRGELFF,TGTGCCACCAGCAGAGGGGACGTACGCGGGGAGCTGTTTTTT
many,TRBJ1-6,NA,TRBV11-2,CASQRLVLGSPLHF,TGTGCCAGCCAGCGGTTGGTATTGGGTTCACCCCTCCACTTT
few,TRBJ1-5,NA,TRBV6-2/TRBV6-3,CANADSNQPQHF,TGTGCCAACGCGGATAGCAATCAGCCCCAGCATTTT
many,TRBJ1-2,NA,TRBV12-3/TRBV12-4,CASSLGPGGDGYTF,TGTGCCAGCAGTTTGGGCCCCGGGGGCGATGGCTACACCTTC
many,TRBJ2-6,NA,TRBV28,CASSNPPRAGPFLSGANVLTF,TGTGCCAGCAGTAACCCTCCCCGGGCCGGACCCTTTTTATCTGGGGCCAACGTCCTGACTTTC
many,TRBJ2-3,NA,TRBV3-1,CASSQEATGWERANTDTQYF,TGTGCCAGCAGCCAAGAAGCAACAGGATGGGAACGGGCTAACACAGATACGCAGTATTTT
many,TRBJ2-5,NA,TRBV11-2,CASTPSTGNQETQYF,TGTGCCAGCACCCCCTCCACAGGAAACCAAGAGACCCAGTACTTC
medium-sized,TRBJ2-5,TRBD1,TRBV19,CASSGRDRASETQYF,TGTGCCAGTAGTGGAAGGGACAGGGCCTCCGAGACCCAGTACTTC
few,TRBJ2-2,NA,TRBV6-6,CASSYGGHTGELFF,TGTGCCAGCAGCTACGGGGGGCACACCGGGGAGCTGTTTTTT
many,TRBJ2-4,NA,TRBV7-2,CASSLLAGTAGYIQYF,TGTGCCAGCAGCTTATTGGCGGGTACGGCTGGGTACATTCAGTACTTC
many,TRBJ2-7,TRBD2,TRBV11-2,CASSLGGTTEWEYF,TGTGCCAGCAGCTTAGGAGGGACTACTGAATGGGAGTACTTC
many,TRBJ2-1,NA,TRBV10-2,CASRTGETSPYNEQFF,TGCGCCAGCAGGACAGGAGAGACGAGCCCCTACAATGAGCAGTTCTTC
many,TRBJ2-3,TRBD2,TRBV29-1,CSVETSGQEDTQYF,TGCAGCGTTGAAACTAGCGGGCAAGAAGATACGCAGTATTTT
NA,TRBJ2-3,TRBD1,TRBV6-1,CASSPRQGLDTQYF,TGTGCCAGCAGTCCCCGACAGGGCTTGGATACGCAGTATTTT
many,TRBJ2-2,TRBD1,TRBV7-3,CASSPRTGVWGTGELFF,TGTGCCAGCAGCCCACGCACAGGGGTCTGGGGGACCGGGGAGCTGTTTTTT
many,TRBJ2-7,NA,TRBV27,CASSFHRRVPYEQYF,TGTGCCAGCAGTTTCCACCGGCGGGTGCCCTACGAGCAGTACTTC
many,TRBJ2-7,NA,TRBV11-2,CASSFTGVSYEQYF,TGTGCCAGCAGCTTCACCGGCGTGTCCTACGAGCAGTACTTC
many,TRBJ2-2,NA,TRBV6-5,CASSYPLPPGELFF,TGTGCCAGCAGTTATCCCCTCCCCCCCGGGGAGCTGTTTTTT